This T cell receptor beta chain was observed in a study of ipilimumab plus nivolumab after autologous stem cell transplantation. Study-wide context: A median of about 8 nivolumab and 5 or 6 ipilimumab doses were given.

Starting 14 to 28 days after autologous transplant, ipilimumab 1 mg/kg was given. Clones were sequenced by immunoSEQ multiplex PCR, and TCRdb holds only the in-frame ones, with some missing. Seen here are 77,000 or so clones, about 83% observed once, and the top ten hold 2.2%. Germline loops: CDR1 SGHNT, CDR2 YYREEE (reference sequence). V shed 7 bases, J shed 8 bases, and the junction held 10 bases outside the gene matches. CDR3 length equals 14 residues. This sequence joins TRBV5-4 and TRBJ2-1; 9 positions agree with TRBD2. This sample comprised PBMCs, obtained in a trial of ipilimumab plus nivolumab as post-transplant consolidation. This TCR was recovered from a male donor with diffuse large B-cell lymphoma. The CDR3 protein is CASSGERGVYEQFF. The DNA for the CDR3 is TGTGCCAGCTCGGGGGAGCGGGGGGTTTATGAGCAGTTCTTC.